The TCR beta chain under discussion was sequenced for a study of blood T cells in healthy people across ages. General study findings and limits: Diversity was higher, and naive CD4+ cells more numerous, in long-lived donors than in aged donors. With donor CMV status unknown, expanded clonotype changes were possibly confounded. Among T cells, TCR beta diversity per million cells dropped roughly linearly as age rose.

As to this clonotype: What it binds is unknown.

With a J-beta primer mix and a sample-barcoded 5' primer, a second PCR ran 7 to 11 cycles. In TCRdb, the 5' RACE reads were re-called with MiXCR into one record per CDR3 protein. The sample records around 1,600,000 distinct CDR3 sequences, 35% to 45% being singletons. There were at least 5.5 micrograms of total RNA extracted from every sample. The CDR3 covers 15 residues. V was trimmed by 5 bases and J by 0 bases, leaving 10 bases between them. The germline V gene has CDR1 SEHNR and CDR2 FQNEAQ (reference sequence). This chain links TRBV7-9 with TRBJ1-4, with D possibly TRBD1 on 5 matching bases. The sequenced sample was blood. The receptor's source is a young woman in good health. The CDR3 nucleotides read TGTGCCAGCAGCCCGGGGGGGTCAACTAATGAAAAACTGTTTTTT. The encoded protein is CASSPGGSTNEKLFF.